Below, 28 T cell receptor beta chains from the same sample are listed, as sequenced in a study of blood T cell repertoires in COVID-19. The method was immunoSEQ multiplex PCR; TCRdb's version includes in-frame clones alone and lacks a portion of them. The data contain just under 350,000 clones, 88% of them singletons. Sample: peripheral blood. These receptors originate from a woman in her seventies with COVID-19, enrolled during active disease.

The chain combines TRBV27 with TRBJ2-1; TRBD2 aligns across 8 bases. Germline CDR1 MNHEY, CDR2 SMNVEV (reference sequence). The J segment lost 4 bases and the V segment lost 4 bases, leaving 9 bases of the junction unmatched. The CDR3 has 16 amino acids. In DNA, the CDR3 is TGTGCCAGCAGTTCCCCGGGGGGGGTCGGGTACAATGAGCAGTTCTTC. As protein: CASSSPGGVGYNEQFF.

The chain links TRBV21-1 to TRBJ2-7; the table's D call, TRBD1, was not checked against the DNA. TRBV21-1 is a documented pseudogene. The CDR3 runs to 8 residues. In DNA form, the CDR3 reads TGTGCCGCCAAACCTGGCCCGTTC. Translated, it gives CAAKPGPF.

V and J are TRBV27 and TRBJ2-7; 7 nucleotides align to TRBD1. V trimming: 3 bases; J trimming: 3 bases; junction bases outside the gene matches: 17. CDR1 is MNHEY and CDR2 is SMNVEV in the germline V gene (reference sequence). This CDR3 has 18 amino acids. The CDR3 loop reads CASSLTGFLSTPNYEQYF. In nucleotides, the CDR3 is TGTGCCAGCAGTTTGACAGGGTTTTTATCAACCCCAAACTACGAGCAGTACTTC.

This sequence joins TRBV9 and TRBJ1-2, with 7 bases identical to TRBD1. This CDR3 comprises 15 residues. Germline CDR1 is SGDLS and CDR2 is YYNGEE. The J segment lost 4 bases and the V segment lost 3 bases, leaving 9 bases of the junction unmatched. The CDR3 nucleotides are TGTGCCAGCAGCGAGGGGACAGCAAGACCCTATGGCTACACCTTC. Encoded protein: CASSEGTARPYGYTF.

This clone appeared once. The V gene is TRBV4-1, the J gene TRBJ2-3; TRBD2 matches at 11 bases. This CDR3 spans 16 amino acids. Per germline, CDR1 MGHRA and CDR2 YSYEKL. The V segment lost 4 bases and the J segment 3 bases; nucleotides outside the gene matches: 6. CDR3 DNA sequence: TGCGCCAGCAGCCCCTTAGCGGGGGGGCCAACAGATACGCAGTATTTT. It yields the protein CASSPLAGGPTDTQYF.

V gene TRBV29-1 combines with J gene TRBJ2-2; a possible D gene is TRBD1 (5 bases). The length of the CDR3 is 13 residues. V lost 5 bases to trimming and J lost 1 base, with 8 bases between them. The germline gives CDR1 SQVTM, CDR2 ANQGSEA. CDR3 in DNA: TGCAGCGTTCGCACAGGGAACACCGGGGAGCTGTTTTTT. It is translated as CSVRTGNTGELFF.

The J gene is TRBJ2-3, the V gene TRBV24-1; D unresolved. Germline V gives CDR1 KGHDR, CDR2 SFDVKD. V was pared by 4 bases and J by 0 bases, with 13 bases between. This CDR3 spans 16 amino acids. DNA for the CDR3: TGTGCCACCAGTGAGATTACTACTACTAGCACAGATACGCAGTATTTT. Protein sequence: CATSEITTTSTDTQYF.

The chain joins TRBV5-6 to TRBJ1-1; D is uncertain. CDR3 length: 13 amino acids. In germline, CDR1 is SGHDT, CDR2 YYEEEE. Trimming left V 0 bases short and J 1 base short, with 4 bases between. The CDR3 region has the DNA TGTGCCAGCAGCTTGGCACAGAACACTGAAGCTTTCTTT. Its protein is CASSLAQNTEAFF.

The gene calls are TRBV19 and TRBJ1-2; D gene uncertain. The CDR3 runs to 13 residues. Trimming cost V 3 bases and J 4 bases, with 9 bases left between them. Germline CDR1 reads LNHDA; CDR2 reads SQIVND (reference sequence). CDR3 DNA sequence: TGTGCCAGTAGTATCAGGTTTCTCTATGGCTACACCTTC. This encodes CASSIRFLYGYTF.

V gene TRBV9 combines with J gene TRBJ2-7; TRBD1 aligns across 7 bases. The CDR3 is 15 residues long. After removal of 7 bases from V and 3 bases from J, the junction contained 13 bases not matched to a gene. CDR1 is SGDLS, CDR2 YYNGEE, per germline. CDR3 sequence: CASSIGDSYFYEQYF. The CDR3 bases are TGTGCCAGCTCCATCGGGGACAGTTACTTCTACGAGCAGTACTTC.

The rearrangement uses TRBV28 and TRBJ1-1; 11 positions agree with TRBD1. CDR1 is MDHEN and CDR2 is SYDVKM in the germline V gene. Germline trimming cut 9 bases from V and 4 bases from J; bases unmatched to any gene: 10. This CDR3 has 15 amino acids. The CDR3 DNA reads TGTGCCAGTTTGCCTCGGACAGGGGGCGGCACTGAAGCTTTCTTT. Translating gives CASLPRTGGGTEAFF.

The rearrangement joins TRBV11-3 to TRBJ2-1; 15 bases are shared with TRBD2. CDR1 is SGHNT and CDR2 is YENEEA in the germline V gene. J gave up 7 bases and V 3 bases, and 7 bases lay outside the gene matches. This CDR3 is built from 17 residues. CDR3 region: CASSLAGLAGGRNEQFF. Here the CDR3 DNA reads TGTGCCAGCAGCTTGGCTGGACTAGCGGGGGGGCGAAATGAGCAGTTCTTC.

This chain links TRBV7-2 with TRBJ2-1; 16 bases map to TRBD2. With V trimmed by 7 bases and J by 7 bases, 16 bases remained unmatched. Germline V gives CDR1 SGHTA, CDR2 FQGNSA. CDR3 size: 19 residues. As DNA, the CDR3 is TGTGCCAGCACCCCCCCCTCCGGGACTAGCGGGGGGGCAGTTAATGAGCAGTTCTTC. As protein: CASTPPSGTSGGAVNEQFF. Using reference TRBV7-2 and TRBJ2-1 for the parts outside the CDR3, the full variable domain is GAGVSQSPSNKVTEKGKDVELRCDPISGHTALYWYRQSLGQGLEFLIYFQGNSAPDKSGLPSDRFSAERTGGSVSTLTIQRTQQEDSAVYLCASTPPSGTSGGAVNEQFFGPGTRLTVL.

V is TRBV6-6 and J is TRBJ2-7, with 8 bases matching TRBD1. The trim removed 7 bases at V and 3 bases at J, leaving 5 bases unmatched. Germline V gene sequence: CDR1 MNHNY, CDR2 SVGAGI (reference sequence). The CDR3 totals 13 residues. CDR3 sequence (DNA): TGTGCCAGCACCGGACAGGGAAACTACGAGCAGTACTTC. The encoded protein is CASTGQGNYEQYF.

A single count supports this clone. The chain uses TRBV24-1 and TRBJ2-7; 8 bases line up with TRBD1. CDR1 and CDR2 (germline): KGHDR, SFDVKD. The CDR3 extends over 14 amino acids. Losses at the gene ends were 7 bases for V and 1 base for J; bases not matched to a gene: 5. The CDR3 region has the DNA TGTGCCACCAGCCAGACAGGGGAGTCCTACGAGCAGTACTTC. This encodes CATSQTGESYEQYF.

This rearrangement joins TRBV5-6 to TRBJ2-2; 8 bases map to TRBD1. The CDR3 spans 15 residues. The germline gives CDR1 SGHDT, CDR2 YYEEEE. The V segment lost 0 bases and the J segment 10 bases; nucleotides outside the gene matches: 8. This chain's CDR3 is CASSLVGQGSQELFF. The CDR3 DNA follows: TGTGCCAGCAGCTTGGTAGGACAGGGATCCCAGGAGCTGTTTTTT. Using reference TRBV5-6 and TRBJ2-2 for the parts outside the CDR3, the full variable domain is DAGVTQSPTHLIKTRGQQVTLRCSPKSGHDTVSWYQQALGQGPQFIFQYYEEEERQRGNFPDRFSGHQFPNYSSELNVNALLLGDSALYLCASSLVGQGSQELFFGEGSRLTVL.

The gene calls are TRBV28 and TRBJ1-2; 7 nucleotides align to TRBD1. V gave up 5 bases and J gave up 2 bases; unmatched junction bases: 8. Germline CDR1 is MDHEN and CDR2 is SYDVKM. The CDR3 contains 15 residues. The CDR3, as DNA: TGTGCCAGCAGTGCCTCCGGGACAGTAAACTATGGCTACACCTTC. Its protein product is CASSASGTVNYGYTF.

The J gene is TRBJ2-3, the V gene TRBV2; tentatively, D is TRBD2 (6 bases). Trimming pared 3 bases from V and 4 bases from J, leaving 11 bases between. This CDR3 region has 14 residues. Germline lookup yields CDR1 SNHLY and CDR2 FYNNEI. The CDR3 coding sequence is TGTGCCAGCAGTGAGGAGGGCTCCTCAGATACGCAGTATTTT. As protein: CASSEEGSSDTQYF.

The chain combines TRBV5-3 with TRBJ1-5, with 10 bases aligning to TRBD1. TRBV5-3 qualifies as an ORF whose function is uncertain. This CDR3 contains 18 residues. With V trimmed by 5 bases and J by 0 bases, 11 bases remained unmatched. The chain's CDR3 is CARRTDRGQSYSNQPQHF. The CDR3 coding sequence is TGTGCCAGAAGAACCGACAGGGGGCAATCGTATAGCAATCAGCCCCAGCATTTT.

Only a few counts were recorded for this clone. This chain joins TRBV6-2 or TRBV6-3 and TRBJ2-7; D ambiguous. The CDR3 totals 12 residues. The germline CDR1 and CDR2 sequences are MNHEY and SVGEGT. Trimming cost V 2 bases and J 1 base, with 3 bases left between them. The CDR3 DNA follows: TGTGCCAGCAGTTACCCATCCTACGAGCAGTACTTC. Translating it yields CASSYPSYEQYF.

The chain combines TRBV6-6 with TRBJ2-7; D possibly corresponds to TRBD2 (6 bases). Germline V gene sequence: CDR1 MNHNY, CDR2 SVGAGI (reference sequence). The V end was cut by 0 bases, the J end by 5 bases, with 14 bases between. The CDR3 length is 15 residues. CDR3 DNA sequence: TGTGCCAGCAGTTACTCGGAGGAGGGGACGAACGAGCAGTACTTC. Its translation: CASSYSEEGTNEQYF.

The chain has TRBV9 and TRBJ1-3; tentative D call: TRBD1 (6 bases). CDR1 and CDR2 (germline): SGDLS, YYNGEE. Trimming stripped 4 bases from V and 3 bases from J, with 8 bases between. CDR3 length: 13 residues. CDR3 nucleotides: TGTGCCAGCAGCTCAGGGGATGGAAACACCATATATTTT. This gives the protein CASSSGDGNTIYF.

The rearrangement uses TRBV5-6 and TRBJ1-2; 8 bases map to TRBD1. The germline V gene encodes CDR1 SGHDT and CDR2 YYEEEE. The CDR3 is made up of 16 amino acids. Trimming at V came to 5 bases and at J to 4 bases, leaving 13 bases not matched to a gene. This chain's CDR3 is CASRIDSRGQGYGYTF. CDR3 in DNA: TGTGCCAGCAGGATCGACAGCAGGGGGCAGGGCTATGGCTACACCTTC.

The J gene is TRBJ2-1, the V gene TRBV5-6; a possible D gene is TRBD2 (6 bases). The CDR3 loop spans 13 amino acids. Deletions cut 4 bases from V and 4 bases from J, with 9 bases between. CDR1 is SGHDT, CDR2 YYEEEE, per germline. CDR3 bases: TGTGCCAGCAGCGGGGGACTGTACAATGAGCAGTTCTTC. Residues: CASSGGLYNEQFF.

The gene calls are TRBV9 and TRBJ2-1; 11 bases agree with TRBD2. Germline CDR1 and CDR2: SGDLS and YYNGEE. The CDR3 spans 15 residues. The junction had 2 bases not matched to a gene; V was cut back by 4 bases and J by 2 bases. The CDR3 nucleotides read TGTGCCAGCAGCCTGACTAGCGGGGCCTACAATGAGCAGTTCTTC. It translates to CASSLTSGAYNEQFF.

This sequence joins TRBV7-2 and TRBJ2-2, with TRBD2 matching 7 bases. CDR3 size: 16 residues. Germline assignment: CDR1 SGHTA and CDR2 FQGNSA. V dropped 4 bases and J dropped 1; count of bases not matched to a gene: 6. The DNA of the CDR3 is TGTGCCAGCAGCTCTCGGACTAGGGGGAACACCGGGGAGCTGTTTTTT. Its protein product is CASSSRTRGNTGELFF.

The rearrangement uses TRBV27 and TRBJ2-1; the D gene is possibly TRBD1 (6 bases). Germline values: CDR1 MNHEY, CDR2 SMNVEV (reference sequence). This CDR3 region has 12 residues. The germline V and J ends were trimmed by 8 bases and 6 bases, with 11 bases remaining between them. CDR3 loop: CASAPRGNEQFF. DNA for the CDR3: TGTGCCAGCGCCCCCAGGGGCAATGAGCAGTTCTTC.

The chain has TRBV5-4 and TRBJ1-2; 11 positions match TRBD1. V trimming: 4 bases; J trimming: 4 bases; junction bases outside the gene matches: 6. In germline, CDR1 is SGHNT, CDR2 YYREEE (reference sequence). This CDR3 is built from 15 residues. The CDR3 is CASSRAGTGGYGYTF. The CDR3 coding sequence is TGTGCCAGCAGCCGGGCCGGGACAGGGGGCTATGGCTACACCTTC.